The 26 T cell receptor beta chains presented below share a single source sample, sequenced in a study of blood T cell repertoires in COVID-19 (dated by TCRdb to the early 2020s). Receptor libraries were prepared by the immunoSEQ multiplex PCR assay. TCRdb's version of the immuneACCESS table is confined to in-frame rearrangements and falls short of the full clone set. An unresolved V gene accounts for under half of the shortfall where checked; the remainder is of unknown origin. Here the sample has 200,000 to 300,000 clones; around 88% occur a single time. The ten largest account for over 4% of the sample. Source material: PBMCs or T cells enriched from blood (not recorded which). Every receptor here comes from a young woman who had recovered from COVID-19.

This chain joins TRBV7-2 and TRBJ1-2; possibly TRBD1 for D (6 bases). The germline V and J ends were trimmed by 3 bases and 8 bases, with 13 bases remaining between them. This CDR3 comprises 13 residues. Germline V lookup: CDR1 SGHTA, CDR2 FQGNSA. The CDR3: CASSFREGVGYTF. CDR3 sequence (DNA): TGTGCCAGCAGCTTCCGGGAGGGGGTCGGCTACACCTTC.

In DNA form, the CDR3 reads TGTGCCTGGAACAGGCCAGGCTATGGCTACACCTTC. Translation: CAWNRPGYGYTF. The gene calls are TRBV30 and TRBJ1-2, with D tentatively TRBD1 (5 bases). Trimming cost V 4 bases and J 4 bases, with 10 bases left between them. The germline V gene encodes CDR1 GTSNPN and CDR2 SVGIG (reference sequence). The CDR3 contains 12 residues.

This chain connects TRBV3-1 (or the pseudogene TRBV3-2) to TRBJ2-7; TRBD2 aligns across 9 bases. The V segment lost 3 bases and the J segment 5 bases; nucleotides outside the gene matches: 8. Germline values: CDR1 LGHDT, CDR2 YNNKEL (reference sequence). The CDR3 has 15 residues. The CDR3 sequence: CASSHDSGSHNEQYF. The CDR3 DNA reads TGTGCCAGCAGCCATGATAGCGGGAGCCACAACGAGCAGTACTTC.

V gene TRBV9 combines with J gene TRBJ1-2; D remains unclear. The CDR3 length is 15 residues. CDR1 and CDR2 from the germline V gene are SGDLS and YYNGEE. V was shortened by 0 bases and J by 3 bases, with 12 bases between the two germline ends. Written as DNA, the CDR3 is TGTGCCAGCAGCGTAGGAGCAAGCTCCTACTATGGCTACACCTTC. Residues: CASSVGASSYYGYTF.

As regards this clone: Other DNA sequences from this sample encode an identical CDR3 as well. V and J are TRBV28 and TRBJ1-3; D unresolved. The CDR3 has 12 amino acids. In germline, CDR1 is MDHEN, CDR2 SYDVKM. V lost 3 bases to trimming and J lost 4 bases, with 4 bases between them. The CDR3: CASSLRGNTIYF. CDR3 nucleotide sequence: TGTGCCAGCAGTTTGCGCGGAAACACCATATATTTT.

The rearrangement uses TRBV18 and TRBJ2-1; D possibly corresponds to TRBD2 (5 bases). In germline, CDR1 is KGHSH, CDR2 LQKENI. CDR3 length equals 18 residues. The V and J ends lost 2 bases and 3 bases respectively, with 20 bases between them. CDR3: CASSPAAGSKRDYNEQFF. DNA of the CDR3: TGTGCCAGCTCACCAGCGGCTGGATCTAAACGGGACTACAATGAGCAGTTCTTC.

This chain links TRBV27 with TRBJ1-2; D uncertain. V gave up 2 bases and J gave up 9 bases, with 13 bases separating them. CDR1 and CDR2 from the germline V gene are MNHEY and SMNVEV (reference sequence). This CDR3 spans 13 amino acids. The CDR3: CASSLREDGSYTF. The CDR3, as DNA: TGTGCCAGCAGTTTAAGGGAGGACGGAAGCTACACCTTC.

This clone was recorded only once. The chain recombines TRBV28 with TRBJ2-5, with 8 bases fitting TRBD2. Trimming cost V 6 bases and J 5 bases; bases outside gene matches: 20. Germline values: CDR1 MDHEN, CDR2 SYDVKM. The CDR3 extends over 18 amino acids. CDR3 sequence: CASRKYRISGVGGETQYF. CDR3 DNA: TGTGCCAGCAGAAAATACAGGATTAGCGGGGTCGGTGGGGAGACCCAGTACTTC.

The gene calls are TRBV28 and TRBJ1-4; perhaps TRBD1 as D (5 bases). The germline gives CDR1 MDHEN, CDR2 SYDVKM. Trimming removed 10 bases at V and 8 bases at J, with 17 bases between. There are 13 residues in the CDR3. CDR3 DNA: TGTGCCACCCTTGGGGGGAGTAACGAAAAACTGTTTTTT. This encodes CATLGGSNEKLFF.

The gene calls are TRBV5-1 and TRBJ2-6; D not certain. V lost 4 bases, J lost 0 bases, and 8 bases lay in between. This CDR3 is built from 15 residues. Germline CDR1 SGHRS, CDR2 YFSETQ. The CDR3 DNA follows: TGCGCCAGCAGCGACTCATTCTCTGGGGCCAACGTCCTGACTTTC. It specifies CASSDSFSGANVLTF.

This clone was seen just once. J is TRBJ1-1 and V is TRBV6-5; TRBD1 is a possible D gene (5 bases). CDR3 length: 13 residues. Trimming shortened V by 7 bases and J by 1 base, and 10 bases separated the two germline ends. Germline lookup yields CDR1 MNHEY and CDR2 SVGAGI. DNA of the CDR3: TGTGCCAGCATTCGGGGGGGGAACACTGAAGCTTTCTTT. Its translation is CASIRGGNTEAFF.

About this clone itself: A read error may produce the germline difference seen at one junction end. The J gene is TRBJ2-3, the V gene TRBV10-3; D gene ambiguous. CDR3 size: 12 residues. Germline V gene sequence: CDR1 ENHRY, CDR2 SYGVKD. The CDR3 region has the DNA TGTGCCATCAGTGAGAGCATAGATACGCAGTATTTT. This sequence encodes CAISESIDTQYF.

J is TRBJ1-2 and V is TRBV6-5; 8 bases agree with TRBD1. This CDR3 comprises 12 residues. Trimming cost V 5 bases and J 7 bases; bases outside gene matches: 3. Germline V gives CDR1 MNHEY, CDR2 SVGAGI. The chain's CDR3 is CASSTGGGGYTF. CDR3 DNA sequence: TGTGCCAGCAGTACAGGGGGAGGTGGCTACACCTTC.

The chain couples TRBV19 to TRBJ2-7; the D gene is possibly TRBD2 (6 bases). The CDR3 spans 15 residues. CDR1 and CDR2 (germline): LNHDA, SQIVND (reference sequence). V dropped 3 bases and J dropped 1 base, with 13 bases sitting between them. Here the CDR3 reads CASSIMGLHSYEQYF. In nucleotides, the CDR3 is TGTGCCAGTAGTATTATGGGACTCCATTCCTACGAGCAGTACTTC.

The CDR3 coding sequence is TGTGCCACCAGCAACCCCGGGACTAACACCTACGAGCAGTACTTC. This codes for CATSNPGTNTYEQYF. The V gene is TRBV15, the J gene TRBJ2-7; 7 positions agree with TRBD2. The CDR3 has 15 residues. The germline V gene has CDR1 LNHNV and CDR2 YYDKDF (reference sequence). V lost 4 bases to trimming and J lost 2 bases; unmatched junction nucleotides: 8.

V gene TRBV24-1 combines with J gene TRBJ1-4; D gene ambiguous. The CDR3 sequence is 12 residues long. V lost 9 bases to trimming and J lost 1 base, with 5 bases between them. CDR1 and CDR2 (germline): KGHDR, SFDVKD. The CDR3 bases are TGTGCCACCTCGGGAACTAATGAAAAACTGTTTTTT. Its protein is CATSGTNEKLFF.

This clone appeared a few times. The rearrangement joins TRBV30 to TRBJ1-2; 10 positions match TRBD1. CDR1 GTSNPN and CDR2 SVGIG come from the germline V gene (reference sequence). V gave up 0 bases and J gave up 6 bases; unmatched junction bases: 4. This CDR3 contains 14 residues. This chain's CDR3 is CAWSVLGTGDGYTF. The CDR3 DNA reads TGTGCCTGGAGTGTATTGGGGACAGGGGATGGCTACACCTTC. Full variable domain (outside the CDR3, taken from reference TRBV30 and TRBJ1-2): SQTIHQWPATLVQPVGSPLSLECTVEGTSNPNLYWYRQAAGRGLQLLFYSVGIGQISSEVPQNLSASRPQDRQFILSSKKLLLSDSGFYLCAWSVLGTGDGYTFGSGTRLTVV.

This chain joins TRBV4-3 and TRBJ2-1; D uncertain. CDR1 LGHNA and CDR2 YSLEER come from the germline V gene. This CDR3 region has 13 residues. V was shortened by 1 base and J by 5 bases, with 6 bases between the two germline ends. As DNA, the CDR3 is TGCGCCAGCAGCCAAGGGGCCCACAATGAGCAGTTCTTC. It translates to CASSQGAHNEQFF.

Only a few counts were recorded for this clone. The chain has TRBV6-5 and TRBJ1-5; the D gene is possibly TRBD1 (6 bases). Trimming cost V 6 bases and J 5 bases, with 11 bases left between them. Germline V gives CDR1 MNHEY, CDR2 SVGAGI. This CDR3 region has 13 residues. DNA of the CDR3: TGTGCCAGCAGAGAGACAGGTGATCAGCCCCAGCATTTT. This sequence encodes CASRETGDQPQHF.

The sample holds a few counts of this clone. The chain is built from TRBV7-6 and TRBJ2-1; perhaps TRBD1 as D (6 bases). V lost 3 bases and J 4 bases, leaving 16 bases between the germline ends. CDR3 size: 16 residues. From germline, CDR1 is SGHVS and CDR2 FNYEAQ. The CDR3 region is CASSFEAGDGYNEQFF. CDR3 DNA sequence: TGTGCCAGCAGCTTTGAGGCAGGGGATGGGTACAATGAGCAGTTCTTC.

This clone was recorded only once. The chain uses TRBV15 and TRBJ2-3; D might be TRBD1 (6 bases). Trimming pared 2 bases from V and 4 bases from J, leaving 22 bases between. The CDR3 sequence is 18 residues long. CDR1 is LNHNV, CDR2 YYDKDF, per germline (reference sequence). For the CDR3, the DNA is TGTGCCACCAGCAGACTAAGCACCCTACAGGGATGGGCAGATACGCAGTATTTT. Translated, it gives CATSRLSTLQGWADTQYF.

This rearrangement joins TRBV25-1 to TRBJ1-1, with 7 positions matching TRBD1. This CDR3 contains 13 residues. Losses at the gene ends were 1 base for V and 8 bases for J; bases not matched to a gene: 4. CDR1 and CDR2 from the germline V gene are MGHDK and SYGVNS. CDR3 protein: CASSELGRGEAFF. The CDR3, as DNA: TGTGCCAGCAGTGAATTGGGCAGGGGGGAAGCTTTCTTT.

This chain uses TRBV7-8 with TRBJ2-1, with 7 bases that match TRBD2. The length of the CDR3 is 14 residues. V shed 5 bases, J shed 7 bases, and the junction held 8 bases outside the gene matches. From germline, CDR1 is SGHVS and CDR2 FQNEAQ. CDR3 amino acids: CASSPGGGRNEQFF. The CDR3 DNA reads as TGTGCCAGCAGCCCCGGCGGGGGTAGGAATGAGCAGTTCTTC. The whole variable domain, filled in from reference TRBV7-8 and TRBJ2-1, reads GAGVSQSPRYKVAKRGQDVALRCDPISGHVSLFWYQQALGQGPEFLTYFQNEAQLDKSGLPSDRFFAERPEGSVSTLKIQRTQQEDSAVYLCASSPGGGRNEQFFGPGTRLTVL.

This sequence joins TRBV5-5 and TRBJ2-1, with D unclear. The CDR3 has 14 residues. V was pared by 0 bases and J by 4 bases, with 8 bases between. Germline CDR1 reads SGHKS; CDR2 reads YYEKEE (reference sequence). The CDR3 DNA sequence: TGTGCCAGCAGCTTGGCCGCGGAGTACAATGAGCAGTTCTTC. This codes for CASSLAAEYNEQFF. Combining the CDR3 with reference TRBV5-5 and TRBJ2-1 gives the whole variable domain DAGVTQSPTHLIKTRGQQVTLRCSPISGHKSVSWYQQVLGQGPQFIFQYYEKEERGRGNFPDRFSARQFPNYSSELNVNALLLGDSALYLCASSLAAEYNEQFFGPGTRLTVL.

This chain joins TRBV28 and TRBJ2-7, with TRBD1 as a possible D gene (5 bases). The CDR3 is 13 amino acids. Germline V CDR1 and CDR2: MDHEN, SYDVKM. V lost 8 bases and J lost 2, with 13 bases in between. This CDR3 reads CASGADAPYEQYF. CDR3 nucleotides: TGTGCCAGCGGGGCAGACGCACCCTACGAGCAGTACTTC.

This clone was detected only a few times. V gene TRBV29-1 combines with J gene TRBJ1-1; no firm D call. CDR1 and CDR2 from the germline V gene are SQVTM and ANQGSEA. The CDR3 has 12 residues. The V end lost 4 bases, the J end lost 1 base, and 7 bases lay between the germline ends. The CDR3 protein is CSVATGNTEAFF. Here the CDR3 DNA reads TGCAGCGTTGCTACCGGGAACACTGAAGCTTTCTTT.